This record concerns one TCR beta chain sequence. The CDR3 length is 15 residues. Germline V gene data show CDR1 as SGDLS and CDR2 as YYNGEE. V lost 0 bases and J lost 2, with 10 bases in between. Researchers sorted participants into cohorts using their self-reported clinical history. This table comes from immunoSEQ multiplex PCR, and its TCRdb copy is limited to in-frame clones, with some not included. The sample lists about 340,000 clones, around 86% occurring once. This specimen belongs to a study of blood T cell repertoires in COVID-19. The genes are TRBV9 and TRBJ2-3; possible D gene TRBD2, 5 bases. The source is a woman between 40 and 55 years old with acute COVID-19. Sequencing was performed on PBMCs or T cells enriched from blood (not recorded which). The CDR3 DNA follows: TGTGCCAGCAGCGTAGAAGGTAGCGTCACAGATACGCAGTATTTT. Translating gives CASSVEGSVTDTQYF.